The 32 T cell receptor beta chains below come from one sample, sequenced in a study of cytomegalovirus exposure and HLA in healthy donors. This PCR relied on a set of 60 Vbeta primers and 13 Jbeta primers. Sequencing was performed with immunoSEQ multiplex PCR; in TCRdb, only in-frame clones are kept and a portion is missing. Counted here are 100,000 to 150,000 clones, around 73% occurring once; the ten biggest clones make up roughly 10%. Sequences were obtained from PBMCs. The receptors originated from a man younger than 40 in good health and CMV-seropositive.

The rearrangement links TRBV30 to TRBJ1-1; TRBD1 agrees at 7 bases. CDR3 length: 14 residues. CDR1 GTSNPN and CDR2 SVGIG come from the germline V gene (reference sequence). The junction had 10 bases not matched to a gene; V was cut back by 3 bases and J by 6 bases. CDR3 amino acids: CAWSPTGFDAEAFF. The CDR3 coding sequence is TGTGCCTGGAGCCCGACAGGGTTCGACGCTGAAGCTTTCTTT.

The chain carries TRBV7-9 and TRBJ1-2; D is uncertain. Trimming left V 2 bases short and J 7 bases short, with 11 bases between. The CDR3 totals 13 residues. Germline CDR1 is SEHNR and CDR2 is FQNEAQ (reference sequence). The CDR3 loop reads CASSLSLALGYTF. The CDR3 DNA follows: TGTGCCAGCAGCTTAAGTTTAGCACTTGGCTACACCTTC.

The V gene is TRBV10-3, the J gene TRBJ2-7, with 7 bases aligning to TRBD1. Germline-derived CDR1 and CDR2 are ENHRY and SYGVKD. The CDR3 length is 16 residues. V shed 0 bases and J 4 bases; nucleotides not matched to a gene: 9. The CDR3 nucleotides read TGTGCCATCAGTGAGTCGAAGTGGGACAGCGAATACGAGCAGTACTTC. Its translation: CAISESKWDSEYEQYF.

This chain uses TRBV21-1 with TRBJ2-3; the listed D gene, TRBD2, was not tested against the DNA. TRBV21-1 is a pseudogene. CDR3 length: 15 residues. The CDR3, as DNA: TGTGCCAGCAGCAAAGATGCGGGAGTACGGGATACGCAGTATTTT. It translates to CASSKDAGVRDTQYF.

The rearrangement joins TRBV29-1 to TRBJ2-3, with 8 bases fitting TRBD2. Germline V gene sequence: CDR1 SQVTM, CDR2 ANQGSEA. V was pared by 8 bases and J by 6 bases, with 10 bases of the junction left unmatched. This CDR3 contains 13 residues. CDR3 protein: CSSREGRGDTQYF. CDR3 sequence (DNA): TGCAGCTCTCGGGAGGGCCGGGGTGATACGCAGTATTTT.

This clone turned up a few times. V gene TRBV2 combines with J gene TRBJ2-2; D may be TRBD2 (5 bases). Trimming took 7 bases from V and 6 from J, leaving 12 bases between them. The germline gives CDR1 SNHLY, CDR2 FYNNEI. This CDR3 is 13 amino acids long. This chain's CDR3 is CASKTRSAGELFF. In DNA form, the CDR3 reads TGTGCCAGCAAAACTAGATCGGCCGGGGAGCTGTTTTTT. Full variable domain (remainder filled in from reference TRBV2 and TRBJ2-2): EPEVTQTPSHQVTQMGQEVILRCVPISNHLYFYWYRQILGQKVEFLVSFYNNEISEKSEIFDDQFSVERPDGSNFTLKIRSTKLEDSAMYFCASKTRSAGELFFGEGSRLTVL.

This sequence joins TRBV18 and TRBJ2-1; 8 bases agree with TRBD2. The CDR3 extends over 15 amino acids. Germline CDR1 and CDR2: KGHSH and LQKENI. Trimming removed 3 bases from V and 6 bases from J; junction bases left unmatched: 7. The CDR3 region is CASSPGLEAFNEQFF. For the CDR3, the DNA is TGTGCCAGCTCACCGGGACTAGAGGCCTTCAATGAGCAGTTCTTC.

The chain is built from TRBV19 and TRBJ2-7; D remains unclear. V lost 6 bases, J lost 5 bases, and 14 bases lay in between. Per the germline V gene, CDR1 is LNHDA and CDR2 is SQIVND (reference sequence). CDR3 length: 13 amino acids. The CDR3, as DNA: TGTGCCAGTAGCCTCATGCACAGAAACGAGCAGTACTTC. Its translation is CASSLMHRNEQYF.

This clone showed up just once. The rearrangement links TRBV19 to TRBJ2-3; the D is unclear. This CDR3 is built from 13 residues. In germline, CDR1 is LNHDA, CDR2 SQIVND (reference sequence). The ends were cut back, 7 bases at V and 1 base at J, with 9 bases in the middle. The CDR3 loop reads CASNRLGTDTQYF. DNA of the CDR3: TGTGCCAGTAATCGACTGGGCACAGATACGCAGTATTTT.

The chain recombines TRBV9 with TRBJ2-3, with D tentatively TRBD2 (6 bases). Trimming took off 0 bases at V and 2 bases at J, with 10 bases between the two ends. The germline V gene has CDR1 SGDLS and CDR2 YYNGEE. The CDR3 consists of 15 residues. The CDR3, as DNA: TGTGCCAGCAGCGTAGCCGGACTAAACACAGATACGCAGTATTTT. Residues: CASSVAGLNTDTQYF.

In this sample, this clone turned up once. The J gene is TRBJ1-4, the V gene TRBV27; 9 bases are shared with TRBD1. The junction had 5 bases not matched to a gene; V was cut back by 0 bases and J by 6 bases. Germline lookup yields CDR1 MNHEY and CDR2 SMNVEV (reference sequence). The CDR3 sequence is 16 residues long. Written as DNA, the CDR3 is TGTGCCAGCAGTTTATCCCGCCGACAGGGGGATGAAAAACTGTTTTTT. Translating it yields CASSLSRRQGDEKLFF.

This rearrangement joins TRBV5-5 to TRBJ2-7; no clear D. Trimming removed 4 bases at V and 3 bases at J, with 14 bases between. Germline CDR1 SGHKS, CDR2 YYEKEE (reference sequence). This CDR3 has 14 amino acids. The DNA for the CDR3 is TGTGCCAGCAGCGCCCAGCCGTCGGGCTACGAGCAGTACTTC. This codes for CASSAQPSGYEQYF.

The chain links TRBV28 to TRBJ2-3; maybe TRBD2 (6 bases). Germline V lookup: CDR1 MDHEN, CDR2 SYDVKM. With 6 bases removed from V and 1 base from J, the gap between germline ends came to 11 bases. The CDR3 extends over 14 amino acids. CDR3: CASSKAGRTDTQYF. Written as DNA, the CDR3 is TGTGCCAGCAGCAAAGCGGGTCGCACAGATACGCAGTATTTT.

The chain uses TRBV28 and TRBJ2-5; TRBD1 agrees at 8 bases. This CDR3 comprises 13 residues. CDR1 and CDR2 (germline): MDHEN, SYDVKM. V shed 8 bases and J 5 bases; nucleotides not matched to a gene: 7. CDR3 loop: CASEPGGGETQYF. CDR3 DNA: TGTGCCAGCGAACCAGGGGGCGGGGAGACCCAGTACTTC.

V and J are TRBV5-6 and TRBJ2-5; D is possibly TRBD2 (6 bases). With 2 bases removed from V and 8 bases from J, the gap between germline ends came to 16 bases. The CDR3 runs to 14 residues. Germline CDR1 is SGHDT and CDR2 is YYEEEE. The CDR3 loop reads CASSFQAEGLTQYF. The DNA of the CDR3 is TGTGCCAGCAGCTTCCAAGCGGAGGGGCTCACCCAGTACTTC.

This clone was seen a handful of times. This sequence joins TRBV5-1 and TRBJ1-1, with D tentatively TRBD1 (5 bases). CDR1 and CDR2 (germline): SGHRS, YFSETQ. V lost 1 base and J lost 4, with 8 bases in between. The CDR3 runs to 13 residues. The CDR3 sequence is CASSLWGPTEAFF. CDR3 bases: TGCGCCAGCAGCTTGTGGGGCCCCACTGAAGCTTTCTTT.

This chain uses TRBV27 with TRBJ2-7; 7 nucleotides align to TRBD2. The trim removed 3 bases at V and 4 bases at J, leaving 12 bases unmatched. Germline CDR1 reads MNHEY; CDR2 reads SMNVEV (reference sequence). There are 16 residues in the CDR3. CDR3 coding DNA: TGTGCCAGCAGTTTCCAGCCTGCGGGAGACCCTTACGAGCAGTACTTC. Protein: CASSFQPAGDPYEQYF.

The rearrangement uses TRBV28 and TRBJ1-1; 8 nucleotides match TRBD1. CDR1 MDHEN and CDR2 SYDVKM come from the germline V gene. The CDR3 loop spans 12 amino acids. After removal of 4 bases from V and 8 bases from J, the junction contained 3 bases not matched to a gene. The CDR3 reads CASSSGGGEAFF. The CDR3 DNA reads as TGTGCCAGCAGTTCAGGGGGCGGAGAAGCTTTCTTT.

CDR3 DNA: TGTGCCAGCAGCTTAGGGGCCAGGGCGAGCACTGAAGCTTTCTTT. Its translation is CASSLGARASTEAFF. This chain links TRBV7-2 with TRBJ1-1; weak D call: TRBD1 (5 bases). Trimming removed 1 base at V and 4 bases at J, with 13 bases between. The CDR3 covers 15 residues. Germline V gene data show CDR1 as SGHTA and CDR2 as FQGNSA.

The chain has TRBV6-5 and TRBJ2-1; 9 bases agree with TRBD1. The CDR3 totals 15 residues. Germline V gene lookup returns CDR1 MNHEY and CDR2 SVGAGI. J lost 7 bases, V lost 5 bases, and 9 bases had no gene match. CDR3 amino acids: CASSHWGTGSNEQFF. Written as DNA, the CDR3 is TGTGCCAGCAGTCACTGGGGGACAGGGAGTAATGAGCAGTTCTTC.

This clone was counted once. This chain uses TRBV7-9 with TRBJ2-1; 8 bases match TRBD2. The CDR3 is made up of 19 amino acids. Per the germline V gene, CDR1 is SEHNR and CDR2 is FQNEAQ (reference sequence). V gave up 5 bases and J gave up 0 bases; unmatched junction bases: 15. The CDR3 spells CASSTPPGGGGGSYNEQFF. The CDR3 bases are TGTGCCAGCAGCACTCCCCCGGGGGGGGGAGGTGGCTCCTACAATGAGCAGTTCTTC.

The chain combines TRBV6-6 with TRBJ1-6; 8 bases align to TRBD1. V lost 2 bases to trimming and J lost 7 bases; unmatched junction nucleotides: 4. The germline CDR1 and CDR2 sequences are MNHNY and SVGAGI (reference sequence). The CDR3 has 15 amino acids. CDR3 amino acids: CASSYAGGGNSPLHF. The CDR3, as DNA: TGTGCCAGCAGTTACGCAGGGGGCGGCAATTCACCCCTCCACTTT.

The CDR3 region has the DNA TGTGCCAGCAGAGAAGACAGGGAGAATGGCTACACCTTC. Residues: CASREDRENGYTF. The V gene is TRBV6-5, the J gene TRBJ1-2; 7 bases map to TRBD1. Germline CDR1 MNHEY, CDR2 SVGAGI. This CDR3 has 13 amino acids. V gave up 6 bases and J gave up 6 bases; unmatched junction bases: 7.

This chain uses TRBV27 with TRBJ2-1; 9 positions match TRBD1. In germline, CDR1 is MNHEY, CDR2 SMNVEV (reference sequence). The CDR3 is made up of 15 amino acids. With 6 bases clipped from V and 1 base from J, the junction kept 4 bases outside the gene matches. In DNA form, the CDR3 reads TGTGCCAGCAGCGGACAGGGGCTGTCCTACAATGAGCAGTTCTTC. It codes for CASSGQGLSYNEQFF.

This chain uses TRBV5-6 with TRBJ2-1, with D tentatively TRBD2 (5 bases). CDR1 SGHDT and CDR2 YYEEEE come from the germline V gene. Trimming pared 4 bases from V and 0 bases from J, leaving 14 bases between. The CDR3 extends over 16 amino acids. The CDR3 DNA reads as TGTGCCAGCAGCGGATATCTAGCAGGCTCCTACAATGAGCAGTTCTTC. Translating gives CASSGYLAGSYNEQFF.

This chain's CDR3 is CASSPSRGRGANVLTF. DNA of the CDR3: TGTGCCAGCTCACCATCCAGGGGAAGAGGGGCCAACGTCCTGACTTTC. This chain uses TRBV18 with TRBJ2-6; tentative D call: TRBD1 (6 bases). V was shortened by 2 bases and J by 4 bases, with 12 bases between the two germline ends. Germline assignment: CDR1 KGHSH and CDR2 LQKENI. This CDR3 is 16 amino acids long.

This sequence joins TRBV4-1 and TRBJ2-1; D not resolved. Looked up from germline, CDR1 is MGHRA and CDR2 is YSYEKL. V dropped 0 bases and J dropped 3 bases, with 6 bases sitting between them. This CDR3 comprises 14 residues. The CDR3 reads CASSQEGRYNEQFF. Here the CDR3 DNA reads TGCGCCAGCAGCCAAGAGGGCCGCTACAATGAGCAGTTCTTC.

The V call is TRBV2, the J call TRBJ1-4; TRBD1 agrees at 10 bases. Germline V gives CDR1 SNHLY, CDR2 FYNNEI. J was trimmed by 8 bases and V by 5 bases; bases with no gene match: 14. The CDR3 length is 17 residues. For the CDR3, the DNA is TGTGCCAGCAGTTCCCGACAGGGGGCCCTTGCTGGAGAAAAACTGTTTTTT. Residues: CASSSRQGALAGEKLFF.

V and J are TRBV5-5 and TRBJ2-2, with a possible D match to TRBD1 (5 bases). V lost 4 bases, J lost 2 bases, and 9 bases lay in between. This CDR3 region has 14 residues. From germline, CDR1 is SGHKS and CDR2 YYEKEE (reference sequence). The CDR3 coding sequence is TGTGCCAGCAGCCTGGGGCCTAACACCGGGGAGCTGTTTTTT. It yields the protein CASSLGPNTGELFF.

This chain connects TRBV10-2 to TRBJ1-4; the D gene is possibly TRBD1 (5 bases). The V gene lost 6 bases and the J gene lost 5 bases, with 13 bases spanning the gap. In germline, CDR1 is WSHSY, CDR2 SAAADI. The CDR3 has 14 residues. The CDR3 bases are TGCGCCAGCAGGGGGGGGGACTCCAATGAAAAACTGTTTTTT. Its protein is CASRGGDSNEKLFF.

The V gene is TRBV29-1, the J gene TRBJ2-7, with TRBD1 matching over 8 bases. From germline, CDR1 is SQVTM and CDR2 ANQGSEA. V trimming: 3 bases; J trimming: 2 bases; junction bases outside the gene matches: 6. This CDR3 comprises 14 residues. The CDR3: CSVDIGTGTYEQYF. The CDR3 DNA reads TGCAGCGTTGATATCGGGACAGGCACCTACGAGCAGTACTTC.

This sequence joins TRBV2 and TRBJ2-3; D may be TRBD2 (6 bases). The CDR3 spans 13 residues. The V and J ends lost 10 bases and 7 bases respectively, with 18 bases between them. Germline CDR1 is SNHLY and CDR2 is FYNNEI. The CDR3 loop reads CAIRGLRSHTQYF. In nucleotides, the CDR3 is TGTGCCATCAGAGGACTAAGGAGCCATACGCAGTATTTT. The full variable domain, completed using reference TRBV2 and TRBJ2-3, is EPEVTQTPSHQVTQMGQEVILRCVPISNHLYFYWYRQILGQKVEFLVSFYNNEISEKSEIFDDQFSVERPDGSNFTLKIRSTKLEDSAMYFCAIRGLRSHTQYFGPGTRLTVL.